The 19 T cell receptor beta chains listed next were all sequenced from one sample in a study of regulatory T cells in long-lasting Graves disease. Time point: newly diagnosed GD, antithyroid drugs for less than 3 months. RNA extracted from PBMCs served as the sequencing template. Sequencing libraries for TCR beta were prepared with iRepertoire HTBI primers and Arm-PCR of CDR3 regions. MiXCR, applied by TCRdb to the multiplex PCR reads, yields one record per CDR3 protein. The data contain 300,000 to 400,000 distinct CDR3 sequences, approximately 16% of them singletons. This same sample was also part of a study on T cells in Graves' hyperthyroidism and ophthalmopathy.

The sample here was peripheral blood mononuclear cells (PBMCs), taken at new diagnosis, from a patient treated with antithyroid drugs. The receptors derive from a man aged 35 to 55 with Graves disease.

This clonotype was observed many times. CDR3 residues: CASSDNDRLPPLELFF. CDR3 sequence (DNA): TGTGCCAGCAGTGACAATGACAGACTGCCGCCGCTGGAGCTGTTTTTT. The chain combines TRBV28 with TRBJ2-2; tentatively, D is TRBD1 (5 bases). Trimming took 5 bases from V and 10 from J, leaving 23 bases between them. Germline values: CDR1 MDHEN, CDR2 SYDVKM. CDR3 length equals 16 residues.

There are many counts of this clonotype. The V gene is TRBV2, the J gene TRBJ2-3; the D gene could be TRBD1 or TRBD2 (5 bases each). Germline V gene data show CDR1 as SNHLY and CDR2 as FYNNEI. Trimming removed 4 bases from V and 0 bases from J, with 14 bases in between. This CDR3 contains 16 residues. The CDR3 region has the DNA TGTGCCAGCAGTGTACGGGGCCTCAGTAGCACAGATACGCAGTATTTT. Translating it yields CASSVRGLSSTDTQYF.

A word on this clonotype: A read error is the likely source, as a far larger clone sits one nucleotide away. The CDR3 here is CASSANRGSYNEQYF. The CDR3 DNA reads TGTGCCAGCAGTGCCAACAGGGGCTCCTACAATGAGCAGTACTTC. This chain links TRBV28 with TRBJ2-7, with 7 nucleotides matching TRBD1. CDR1 and CDR2 (germline): MDHEN, SYDVKM. The V segment lost 5 bases and the J segment 7 bases; nucleotides outside the gene matches: 14. The CDR3 is 15 residues long.

This chain joins TRBV24-1 and TRBJ2-2; no clear D gene. This CDR3 has 12 amino acids. Germline CDR1 and CDR2: KGHDR and SFDVKD. Trimming removed 6 bases at V and 5 bases at J, with 6 bases between. In DNA form, the CDR3 reads TGTGCCACCAGTCGGGTGACCGGGGAGCTGTTTTTT. Its translation is CATSRVTGELFF.

This clonotype was seen only a few times. This chain links TRBV4-2 with TRBJ2-1; 13 nucleotides match TRBD2. V was pared by 3 bases and J by 0 bases, with 11 bases of the junction left unmatched. CDR1 and CDR2 (germline): LGHNA, YNFKEQ. This CDR3 region has 20 residues. CDR3 in DNA: TGTGCCAGCAGCCAGCGACTACTAGCGGGGGGGCCTGGCTCCTACAATGAGCAGTTCTTC. Its translation is CASSQRLLAGGPGSYNEQFF.

This clonotype was observed a handful of times. The gene calls are TRBV6-1 and TRBJ1-1; no reliable D call. The CDR3 loop spans 13 amino acids. Trimming took off 10 bases at V and 2 bases at J, with 14 bases between the two ends. Germline V CDR1 and CDR2: MNHNS, SASEGT. CDR3 bases: TGTGCCATCCAACCCAATATCAACACTGAAGCTTTCTTT. It codes for CAIQPNINTEAFF.

This clonotype showed up many times. This chain uses TRBV2 with TRBJ2-4, with unresolved D. Between the trimmed V and J ends, which lost 6 bases and 1 base, there was a span of 22 bases. Germline-derived CDR1 and CDR2 are SNHLY and FYNNEI. There are 18 residues in the CDR3. CDR3 amino acids: CASSPTSHHSGAKNIQYF. The CDR3 DNA is TGTGCCAGCAGCCCCACGAGCCATCACTCCGGGGCCAAAAACATTCAGTACTTC.

In the case of this clonotype: One base away lies a much larger clone, so this may be a sequencing read error. The CDR3 does not end in the conserved phenylalanine or tryptophan, so this is likely a read error. The chain carries TRBV6-5 and TRBJ2-1, with D possibly TRBD1 on 5 matching bases. Germline loops: CDR1 MNHEY, CDR2 SVGAGI. The CDR3 spans 16 residues. V was shortened by 2 bases and J by 4 bases, with 15 bases between the two germline ends. CDR3 residues: CASSYLGLVAYNEQFL. Here the CDR3 DNA reads TGTGCCAGCAGTTACCTGGGGCTCGTAGCTTACAATGAGCAGTTCCTC.

This clonotype showed up many times. V usage is TRBV10-3 and J usage is TRBJ1-2; D ambiguous. The CDR3 is 14 amino acids. Trimming removed 2 bases from V and 1 base from J, with 8 bases in between. Germline V gives CDR1 ENHRY, CDR2 SYGVKD. CDR3 protein: CAISEPRNNYGYTF. The CDR3 DNA sequence: TGTGCCATCAGTGAGCCCAGGAATAACTATGGCTACACCTTC.

This clonotype was counted at least ten times. CDR3 sequence (DNA): TGTGCCAGCAGCAAACAAGCCTTGGCAGGCACAGATACGCAGTATTTT. Its protein product is CASSKQALAGTDTQYF. The chain employs TRBV7-3 and TRBJ2-3; D gene unclear. Germline CDR1 and CDR2: SGHTA and FQGTGA. The CDR3 has 16 residues. Trimming pared 5 bases from V and 1 base from J, leaving 16 bases between.

This clonotype was seen a handful of times. The chain links TRBV5-8 to TRBJ2-7; D gene unclear. The CDR3 consists of 13 residues. V dropped 1 base and J dropped 9 bases, with 14 bases sitting between them. Germline CDR1 reads SGHTS; CDR2 reads YDEGEE. The CDR3 coding sequence is TGTGCCAGCAGCTTGACGCGGTACCATTGGCAGTACTTC. Translation: CASSLTRYHWQYF.

The rearrangement uses TRBV5-1 and TRBJ1-4, with D possibly matching TRBD1 (5 bases). The CDR3 totals 16 residues. Trimming took off 2 bases at V and 7 bases at J, with 18 bases between the two ends. Germline assignment: CDR1 SGHRS and CDR2 YFSETQ. For the CDR3, the DNA is TGCGCCAGCAGCTTTCGGACAAGGGGCGAACCTGAAAAACTGTTTTTT. Its protein is CASSFRTRGEPEKLFF.

Many counts were recorded for this clonotype. The chain has TRBV29-1 and TRBJ2-3; D is perhaps TRBD2 (7 bases). The CDR3 length is 13 residues. V dropped 5 bases and J dropped 4 bases, with 13 bases sitting between them. The V gene's germline CDR1 is SQVTM and CDR2 ANQGSEA. The DNA for the CDR3 is TGCAGCGTTCGGGGGGCGGTGGCAGATACGCAGTATTTT. Translation: CSVRGAVADTQYF.

This clonotype was observed a handful of times. The chain links TRBV28 to TRBJ2-7; tentatively, D is TRBD1 or TRBD2 (6 bases each). The length of the CDR3 is 17 residues. Looked up from germline, CDR1 is MDHEN and CDR2 is SYDVKM. V was shortened by 2 bases and J by 0 bases, with 17 bases between the two germline ends. CDR3 region: CASSLGDWGAFSYEQYF. DNA of the CDR3: TGTGCCAGCAGTTTAGGGGATTGGGGGGCATTCTCCTACGAGCAGTACTTC.

This clonotype was seen only a few times. Just one base apart from a much larger clone, this may be a read error. This chain links TRBV2 with TRBJ2-1, with 12 bases lining up with TRBD2. The CDR3 is 14 residues long. V lost 7 bases, J lost 10 bases, and 8 bases stayed unmatched. Germline CDR1 and CDR2: SNHLY and FYNNEI. The CDR3 DNA reads TGTGCCAGCACTAGGACTAGCGGGGTCTACGAGCAGTTCTTC. Translation: CASTRTSGVYEQFF.

In its sample, this clonotype was seen many times. The chain carries TRBV20-1 and TRBJ2-3; D not certain. This CDR3 is 13 amino acids long. Germline CDR1 reads DFQATT; CDR2 reads SNEGSKA (reference sequence). V lost 2 bases and J 5 bases, leaving 11 bases between the germline ends. CDR3 in DNA: TGCAGTGCTAGATCCGTCCAACGAGATACGCAGTATTTT. This encodes CSARSVQRDTQYF.

The chain is built from TRBV7-9 and TRBJ2-7; 8 nucleotides line up with TRBD2. V gave up 6 bases and J gave up 6 bases; unmatched junction bases: 7. The CDR3 sequence is 13 residues long. CDR1 SEHNR and CDR2 FQNEAQ come from the germline V gene (reference sequence). The CDR3 spells CASSQTGGIEQYF. In DNA form, the CDR3 reads TGTGCCAGCAGTCAAACGGGAGGGATCGAGCAGTACTTC.

This clonotype was detected a few times. A much bigger clone sits one base away, suggesting this may be a read error. The CDR3 DNA reads TGTGCCAGCAGTGTATCTCGGGGGCCGCACGAGCAGTACTTC. Residues: CASSVSRGPHEQYF. The V gene is TRBV2, the J gene TRBJ2-7; tentatively, D is TRBD1 or TRBD2 (6 bases each). The CDR3 loop spans 14 amino acids. The ends were cut back, 4 bases at V and 5 bases at J, with 15 bases in the middle. Germline V gene data show CDR1 as SNHLY and CDR2 as FYNNEI.

In its sample, this clonotype was seen many times. The chain employs TRBV7-3 and TRBJ2-2, with TRBD2 as a possible D gene (6 bases). The CDR3 extends over 15 amino acids. Germline V gene sequence: CDR1 SGHTA, CDR2 FQGTGA. V was cut by 6 bases and J by 3 bases, with 14 bases left in between. The CDR3 region is CASRRTGTDTGELFF. The CDR3 bases are TGTGCCAGCAGGCGAACCGGGACTGACACCGGGGAGCTGTTTTTT.